The T cell receptor beta chain under discussion was sequenced for a study of cytotoxic CD8 clonotypes in ibrutinib-treated CLL. Looking at the study overall: Enrolment comprised under twelve relapsed/refractory and over 14 treatment-naive patients; approximately 18 were IGHV unmutated. Among responders, roughly 24 were partial and 2 complete; after median approximately 62 months, around 15 stayed remitted and roughly twelve progressed. Overall study findings and caveats: Clonality increased at ibrutinib response, then returned toward baseline at progression.

Roughly 2.1 micrograms of genomic DNA came from cryopreserved PBMCs for TCR beta libraries. With 4 bases removed from V and 4 bases from J, the gap between germline ends came to 19 bases. Germline assignment: CDR1 GTSNPN and CDR2 SVGIG (reference sequence). The CDR3 covers 15 residues. As concerns this clone: The target antigen is unknown.

TCRdb keeps only in-frame clones here, not all; method: immunoSEQ multiplex PCR. Of a few hundred thousand clones in the sample, roughly 85% are singletons; the top ten hold approximately 7%. This receptor was obtained from a human donor with chronic lymphocytic leukemia. The material sequenced was PBMCs, taken before ibrutinib treatment. The V gene is TRBV30, the J gene TRBJ2-5; D is perhaps TRBD1 (6 bases). CDR3: CAWMDSGRWRETQYF. The CDR3 region has the DNA TGTGCCTGGATGGACAGTGGCAGGTGGAGAGAGACCCAGTACTTC.